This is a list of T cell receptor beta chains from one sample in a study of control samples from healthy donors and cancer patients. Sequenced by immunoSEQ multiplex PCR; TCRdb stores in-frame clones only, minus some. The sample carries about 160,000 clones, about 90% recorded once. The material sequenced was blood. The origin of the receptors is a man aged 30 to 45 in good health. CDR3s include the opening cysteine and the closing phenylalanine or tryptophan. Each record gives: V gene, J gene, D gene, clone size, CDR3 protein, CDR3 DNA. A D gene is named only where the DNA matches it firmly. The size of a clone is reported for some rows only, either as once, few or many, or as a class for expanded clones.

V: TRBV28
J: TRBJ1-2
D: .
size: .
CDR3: CASSLLGNGYTF
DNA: TGTGCCAGCAGTTTATTAGGGAATGGCTACACCTTC

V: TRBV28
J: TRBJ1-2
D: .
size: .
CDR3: CASSVGPYGYTF
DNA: TGTGCCAGCTCCGTGGGGCCCTATGGCTACACCTTC

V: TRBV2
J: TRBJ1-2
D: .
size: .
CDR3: CASSEGGSQARDYGYTF
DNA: TGTGCCAGCAGTGAAGGGGGCAGCCAAGCCCGGGACTATGGCTACACCTTC

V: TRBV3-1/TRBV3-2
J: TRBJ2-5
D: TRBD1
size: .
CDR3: CASSQDKGQSQTQYF
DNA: TGTGCCAGCAGCCAAGATAAGGGACAGAGTCAGACCCAGTACTTC

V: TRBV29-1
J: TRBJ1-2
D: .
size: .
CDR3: CSVGFRQSYGYTF
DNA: TGCAGCGTCGGATTTCGACAGTCCTATGGCTACACCTTC

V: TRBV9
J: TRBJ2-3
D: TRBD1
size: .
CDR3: CASSVGSVGGIDTQYF
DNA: TGTGCCAGCAGCGTAGGATCTGTAGGGGGCATAGATACGCAGTATTTT

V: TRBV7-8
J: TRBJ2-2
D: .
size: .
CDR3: CASSLVSGKDTGELFF
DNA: TGTGCCAGCAGCTTAGTTTCAGGGAAGGACACCGGGGAGCTGTTTTTT

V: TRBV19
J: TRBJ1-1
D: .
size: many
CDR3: CASKSWTEAFF
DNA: TGTGCCAGTAAGTCCTGGACTGAAGCTTTCTTT

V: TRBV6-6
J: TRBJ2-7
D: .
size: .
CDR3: CASSYSDGPYEQYF
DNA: TGTGCCAGCAGTTATTCGGACGGCCCCTACGAGCAGTACTTC

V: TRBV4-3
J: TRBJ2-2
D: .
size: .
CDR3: CASSRINTGELFF
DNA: TGCGCCAGCAGCCGAATCAACACCGGGGAGCTGTTTTTT

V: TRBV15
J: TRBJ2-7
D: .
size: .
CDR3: CATSSSLALSSYEQYF
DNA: TGTGCCACCAGCAGTTCCCTGGCCCTTAGCTCCTACGAGCAGTACTTC

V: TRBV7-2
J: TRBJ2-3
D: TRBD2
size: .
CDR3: CASSLGLAGVDTQYF
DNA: TGTGCCAGCAGCCTCGGACTAGCGGGAGTAGATACGCAGTATTTT

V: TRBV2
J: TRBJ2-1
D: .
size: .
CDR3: CASSEHSGRIIPNEQFF
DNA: TGTGCCAGCAGTGAACATTCGGGCAGGATTATTCCGAATGAGCAGTTCTTC

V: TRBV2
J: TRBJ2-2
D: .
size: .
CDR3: CASTAGTTGELFF
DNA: TGTGCCAGCACGGCAGGGACCACCGGGGAGCTGTTTTTT

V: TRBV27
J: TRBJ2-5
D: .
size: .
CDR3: CASSSPSGQETQYF
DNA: TGTGCCAGCAGTTCTCCCTCGGGCCAAGAGACCCAGTACTTC

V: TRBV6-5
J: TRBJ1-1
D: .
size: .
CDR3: CASSYSMNRENNEAFF
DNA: TGTGCCAGCAGTTACTCGATGAATCGGGAGAATAATGAAGCTTTCTTT

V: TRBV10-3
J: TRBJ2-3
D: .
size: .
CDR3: CAIKGGGMTDTQYF
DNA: TGTGCCATCAAGGGAGGCGGGATGACAGATACGCAGTATTTT

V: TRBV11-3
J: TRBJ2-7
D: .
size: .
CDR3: CASSLYQSYEQYF
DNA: TGTGCCAGCAGCTTATACCAATCCTACGAGCAGTACTTC

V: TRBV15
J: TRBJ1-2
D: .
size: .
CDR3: CATSRSGREIYGYTF
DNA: TGTGCCACCAGCAGATCAGGAAGGGAGATCTATGGCTACACCTTC

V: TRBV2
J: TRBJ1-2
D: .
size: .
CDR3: CASRTVDGYTF
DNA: TGTGCCAGCAGGACGGTGGACGGCTACACCTTC